This T cell receptor beta chain comes out of a study of response to subunit inactivated influenza vaccine. Study-wide findings and caveats: The authors suggested that few new T cells are recruited per seasonal influenza vaccination.

Between the trimmed V and J ends, which lost 4 bases and 4 bases, there was a span of 14 bases. This CDR3 has 15 amino acids. Germline CDR1 is KGHSY and CDR2 is FQNENV. This clonotype was seen only a few times. Its antigen is undetermined. MiXCR was run by TCRdb on the RT-PCR reads, yielding one entry per CDR3 protein. The table has 700,000 to 900,000 distinct CDR3 sequences, around 20% seen once. The receptor's source is a middle-aged man who received an inactivated influenza vaccine. The V and J genes are TRBV16 and TRBJ2-1; possibly TRBD1 for D (5 bases). The sequencing here drew on PBMCs from blood, taken 4 to 6 days after vaccination. The CDR3 region is CASSRNQGRYNEQFF. CDR3 sequence (DNA): TGTGCCAGCAGCCGAAATCAGGGCCGTTACAATGAGCAGTTCTTC.